The following is a TCR beta chain sequence with its context. No antigen is known for it. These data belong to a study of T cell responses to AZD1222 COVID-19 vaccine. Study-level information: Pooled samples include second doses given at about 4 or 12 weeks.

The study, taken as a whole, reports: Mostly white British, mostly female donors; authors suggested clonal diversity may be underestimated.

The CDR3 extends over 17 amino acids. V was cut by 2 bases and J by 10 bases, with 26 bases left in between. The germline CDR1 and CDR2 sequences are KGHSH and LQKENI. Profiling relied on immunoSEQ multiplex PCR, and the TCRdb table lists in-frame clones only, not all of them. Of about 110,000 clones in the sample, 88% are singletons; the top ten hold around 1.5%. The sequencing used peripheral blood, collected on day 0 of AZD1222 vaccination. The genes are TRBV18 and TRBJ1-2; D remains ambiguous. This receptor was taken from an adult in good health. The CDR3 DNA sequence: TGTGCCAGCTCACCAAATGGCCCGACATATAACTTGATTGACTACACCTTC. As protein: CASSPNGPTYNLIDYTF.